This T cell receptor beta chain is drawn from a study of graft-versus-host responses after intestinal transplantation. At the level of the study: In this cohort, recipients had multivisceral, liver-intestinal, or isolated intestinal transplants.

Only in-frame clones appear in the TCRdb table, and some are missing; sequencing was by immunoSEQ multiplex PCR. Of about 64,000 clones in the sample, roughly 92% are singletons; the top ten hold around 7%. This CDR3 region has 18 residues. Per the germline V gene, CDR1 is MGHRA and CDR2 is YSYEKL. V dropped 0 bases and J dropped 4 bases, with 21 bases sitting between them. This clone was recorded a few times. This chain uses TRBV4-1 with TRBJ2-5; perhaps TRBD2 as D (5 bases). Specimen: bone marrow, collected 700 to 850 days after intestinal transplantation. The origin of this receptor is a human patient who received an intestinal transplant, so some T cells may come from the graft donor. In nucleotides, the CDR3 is TGCGCCAGCAGCCAAGAGGACTTCGCCGGCAGCCAATCAGAGACCCAGTACTTC. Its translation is CASSQEDFAGSQSETQYF.